This TCR beta chain was retrieved from a study of blood T cell repertoires in COVID-19 (dated by TCRdb to 2018 to 2020). About the investigation overall: Samples covering the acute and convalescent phases of COVID-19 were provided by collaborators in the United States, Italy and Spain. The material from the prospective study consisted of cDNA or gDNA derived from T cells, B-cell-depleted T cells, or PBMCs. Subjects who had been exposed to COVID-19, were actively infected with it, or had recovered from it provided the deeply sampled blood TCRbeta repertoires that made up the dataset. The repertoires were released in a freely available public database intended as a resource for research on the immune response to SARS-CoV-2. Samples came from the ongoing ImmuneRACE study (first 160 participants) plus 1,254 subjects from 6 global collaborators. Sample metadata almost always included a de-identified subject ID, COVID-19 status, age in years and sex. Where available, HLA class I and class II types were obtained from metadata supplied by the sample provider rather than from assay-based typing.

In the prospective study, participants were about 18 to 95 years old, resided in approximately 25 geographic areas of the United States, and were enrolled through a virtual design. To assign participants to cohorts, the prospective study relied on clinical history that participants themselves reported in a screening survey and a study questionnaire. Recovered participants in ImmuneRACE Cohort 3 were defined as having two consecutive negative NP/OP PCR tests, clearance from a healthcare professional, or resolution of symptoms. In the prospective study, whole blood, serum and a nasopharyngeal or oropharyngeal swab were collected from each participant by mobile phlebotomists. Participants in the prospective study had the option to provide additional blood draws and questionnaires over a 2-month period. Blood samples from the prospective study were shipped frozen or at room temperature prior to DNA extraction.

TCRbeta CDR3 regions were amplified from genomic DNA using the immunoSEQ Assay, a bias-controlled multiplex PCR. The source study handled its data this way. Nucleated cell counts per sample were estimated from amplification of reference gene primers within the assay. To quantify the absolute abundance of each unique TCRbeta CDR3 rearrangement, sequence reads were collapsed and filtered. For each sample, productive Simpson clonality was calculated as the square root of Simpson's diversity index over productive rearrangements. Not all clones reach the TCRdb copy of this immuneACCESS table, which keeps in-frame sequences only. Checked studies attribute under half of the gap to unresolved V genes and leave the rest unexplained. Clone size and V and J calls were adopted from that table, with D and trimming inferred from the DNA. The sample contains hundreds of thousands of clones, 87% of them found a single time. About 9.8% of the sample comes from the top ten.

On this clone: The antigen it binds to is not known. Base qualities are not provided; no much larger clone lies one nucleotide away.

Broader findings and caveats from the paper: Clinical and demographic metadata were provided uncurated, with the amount varying by source and participant.

This clonotype was sampled from a woman aged 18-29 years who had recovered from COVID-19. Sequencing used PBMCs or T cells enriched from blood (not recorded which).

The CDR3 has the sequence CASSFTAAEAFF. The DNA sequence is TGTGCCAGCAGCTTTACAGCCGCTGAAGCTTTCTTT. The sequence is built from TRBV7-9 and TRBJ1-1; no D segment can be confidently identified. Looking up the germline V gene (reference sequence) yields CDR1 SEHNR and CDR2 FQNEAQ. Trimming costs V 3 bases and J 6 bases, and their ends lie 8 bases apart. From the cysteine up to the phenylalanine, the CDR3 has a length of 12 residues. The only DNA kept is the CDR3, 36 bases in frame from the first base.